A single count supports the clone carrying this T cell receptor beta chain. Clones were read by immunoSEQ multiplex PCR, and TCRdb kept only the in-frame ones, dropping some. This sample has 80,000 to 130,000 clones, with about 90% found just once. This entry belongs to a study of PD-L1 blockade in urothelial cancer. At the level of the study: Patients began atezolizumab, 1,200 mg intravenously every 3 weeks, at some point between 2012 and 2014. Between 0 and 3 chemotherapy regimens preceded treatment for each patient. Blood analyses occurred 3 weeks (second dose) and 6 weeks post treatment start.

The CDR3 totals 13 residues. The V end lost 2 bases, the J end lost 6 bases, and 9 bases lay between the germline ends. From germline, CDR1 is SGHRS and CDR2 YFSETQ. This sequence originates from an elderly woman with urothelial cancer. The specimen comprised PBMCs, sampled around atezolizumab (anti-PD-L1) treatment. The chain links TRBV5-1 to TRBJ1-5; D may be TRBD1 (6 bases). CDR3 nucleotide sequence: TGCGCCAGCAGCTTCGAAGGGGGTCAGCCCCAGCATTTT. Translation gives CASSFEGGQPQHF.